This T cell receptor (beta chain) is drawn from a study of memory CD4+ T cells and cytomegalovirus serostatus. In the study overall: Of the healthy Belgian adults, several were CMV seropositive and about 24 seronegative.

Findings of the study overall: Suggested: most of the CMV-linked TCR signature lies in CD4+ memory cells. 67 of 164 known CMV-associated TCRbeta sequences appeared in CD4+ memory.

As for this clone: Its antigen remains unidentified.

The sort gate was single viable CD3+CD4+CD8-CD45RO+ cells for memory CD4+ T cells. After thawing, CD4+ T cells were positively selected. The germline V gene has CDR1 SGHRS and CDR2 YFSETQ. The CDR3 has 16 amino acids. V lost 4 bases and J 0 bases, leaving 14 bases between the germline ends. Clones were sequenced by immunoSEQ multiplex PCR, and TCRdb holds only the in-frame ones, with some missing. The repertoire has about 64,000 clones, around 77% of them found once; the top ten carry about 1%. The sequencing input was memory CD4+ T cells from blood. The genes are TRBV5-1 and TRBJ2-1, with D possibly matching TRBD1 (6 bases). This clonotype was sampled from an adult in good health and CMV-seronegative. The CDR3 loop is CASSVRQESSYNEQFF. CDR3 DNA: TGCGCCAGCAGCGTAAGACAGGAAAGCTCCTACAATGAGCAGTTCTTC.